This TCR beta chain was recovered during a study of graft-versus-host responses after intestinal transplantation. About the study: In this cohort, recipients had multivisceral, liver-intestinal, or isolated intestinal transplants. Tacrolimus plus steroids were given to all recipients for approximately 3 years, preceded by anti-thymocyte globulin induction.

The study, taken as a whole, reports: Patients who carried graft-donor T cell macrochimerism also had high graft-versus-host to host-versus-graft clonal ratios in their allografts. Ileal or blood samples showed some GvH clones first, and such clones were also found in recipient marrow.

With respect to this clone: Its specificity is unknown.

J gave up 6 bases and V 4 bases, and 14 bases lay outside the gene matches. CDR1 is SGHVS, CDR2 FNYEAQ, per germline. There are 17 residues in the CDR3. Here immunoSEQ multiplex PCR was the method, and the copy in TCRdb shows in-frame clones only, minus some. The table shows 81,000 or so clones, with about 93% occurring only once. The origin of this receptor is a human donor who was the organ donor for an intestinal transplant. The sample here was unstimulated CD8+ T cells sorted from spleen or lymph node cells, taken before transplant. The gene calls are TRBV7-6 and TRBJ2-2; 7 bases agree with TRBD2. The CDR3 here is CASSSRSGGAVAGELFF. CDR3 DNA: TGTGCCAGCAGCTCACGGTCGGGAGGCGCGGTGGCCGGGGAGCTGTTTTTT.